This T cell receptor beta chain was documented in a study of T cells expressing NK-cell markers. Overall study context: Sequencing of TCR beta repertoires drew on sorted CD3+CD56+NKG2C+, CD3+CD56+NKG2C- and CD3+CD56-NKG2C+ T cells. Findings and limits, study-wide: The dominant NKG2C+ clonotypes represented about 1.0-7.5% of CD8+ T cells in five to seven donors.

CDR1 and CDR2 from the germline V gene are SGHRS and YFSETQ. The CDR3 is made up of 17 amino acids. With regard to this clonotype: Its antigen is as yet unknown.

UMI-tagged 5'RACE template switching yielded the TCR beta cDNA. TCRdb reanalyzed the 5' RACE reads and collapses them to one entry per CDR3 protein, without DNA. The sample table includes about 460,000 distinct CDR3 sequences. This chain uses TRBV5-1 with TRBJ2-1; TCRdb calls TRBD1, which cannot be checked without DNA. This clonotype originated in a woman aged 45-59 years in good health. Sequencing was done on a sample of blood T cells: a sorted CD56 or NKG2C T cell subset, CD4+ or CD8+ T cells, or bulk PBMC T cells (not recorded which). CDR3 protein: CASSSVGNRGLNNEQFF.